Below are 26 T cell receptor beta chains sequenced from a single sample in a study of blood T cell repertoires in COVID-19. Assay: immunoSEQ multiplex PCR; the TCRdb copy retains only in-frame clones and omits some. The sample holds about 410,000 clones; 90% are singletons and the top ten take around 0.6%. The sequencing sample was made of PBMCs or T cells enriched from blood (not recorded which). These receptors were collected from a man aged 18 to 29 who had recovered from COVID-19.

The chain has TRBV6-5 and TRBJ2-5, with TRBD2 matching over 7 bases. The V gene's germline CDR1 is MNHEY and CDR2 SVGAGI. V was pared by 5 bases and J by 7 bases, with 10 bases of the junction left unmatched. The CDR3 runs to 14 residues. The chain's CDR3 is CASSPRRREGTQYF. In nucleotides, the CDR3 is TGTGCCAGCAGTCCCCGCCGGAGGGAGGGGACCCAGTACTTC.

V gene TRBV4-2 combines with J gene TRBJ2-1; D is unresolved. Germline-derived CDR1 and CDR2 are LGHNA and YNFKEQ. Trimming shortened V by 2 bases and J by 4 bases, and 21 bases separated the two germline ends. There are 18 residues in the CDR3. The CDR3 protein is CASSQPPFTSIFYNEQFF. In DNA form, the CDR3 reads TGTGCCAGCAGCCAACCTCCGTTCACCAGTATTTTTTACAATGAGCAGTTCTTC.

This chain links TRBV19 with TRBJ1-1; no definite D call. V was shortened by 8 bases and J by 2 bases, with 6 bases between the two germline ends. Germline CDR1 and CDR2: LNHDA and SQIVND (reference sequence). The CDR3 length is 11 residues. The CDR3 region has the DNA TGTGCCAGTTGGGCAAACACTGAAGCTTTCTTT. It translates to CASWANTEAFF. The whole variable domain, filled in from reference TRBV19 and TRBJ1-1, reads DGGITQSPKYLFRKEGQNVTLSCEQNLNHDAMYWYRQDPGQGLRLIYYSQIVNDFQKGDIAEGYSVSREKKESFPLTVTSAQKNPTAFYLCASWANTEAFFGQGTRLTVV.

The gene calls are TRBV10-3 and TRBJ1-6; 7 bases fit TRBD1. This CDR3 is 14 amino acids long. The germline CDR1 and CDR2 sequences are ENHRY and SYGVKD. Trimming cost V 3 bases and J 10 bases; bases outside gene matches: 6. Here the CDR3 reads CAISDYRGGSPLHF. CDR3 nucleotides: TGTGCCATCAGTGATTACAGGGGTGGATCACCCCTCCACTTT.

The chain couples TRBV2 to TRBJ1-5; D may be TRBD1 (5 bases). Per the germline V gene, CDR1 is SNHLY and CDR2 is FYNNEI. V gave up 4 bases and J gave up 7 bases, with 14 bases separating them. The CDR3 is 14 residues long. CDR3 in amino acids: CASSVVSGRQPQHF. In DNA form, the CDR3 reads TGTGCCAGCAGTGTTGTCTCAGGGCGGCAGCCCCAGCATTTT.

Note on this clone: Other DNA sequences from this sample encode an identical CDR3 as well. CDR3 protein: CASSERGWGNQPQHF. DNA for the CDR3: TGTGCCAGCAGTGAACGGGGGTGGGGGAATCAGCCCCAGCATTTT. The V and J genes are TRBV2 and TRBJ1-5; D might be TRBD1 (5 bases). CDR1 and CDR2 from the germline V gene are SNHLY and FYNNEI. Trimming shortened V by 2 bases and J by 4 bases, and 12 bases separated the two germline ends. The CDR3 totals 15 residues.

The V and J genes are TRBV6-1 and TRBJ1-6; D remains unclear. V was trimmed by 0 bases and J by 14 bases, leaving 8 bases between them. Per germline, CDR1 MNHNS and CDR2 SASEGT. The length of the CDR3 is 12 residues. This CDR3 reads CASSEAGLALHF. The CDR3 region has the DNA TGTGCCAGCAGTGAAGCCGGACTGGCCCTCCACTTT.

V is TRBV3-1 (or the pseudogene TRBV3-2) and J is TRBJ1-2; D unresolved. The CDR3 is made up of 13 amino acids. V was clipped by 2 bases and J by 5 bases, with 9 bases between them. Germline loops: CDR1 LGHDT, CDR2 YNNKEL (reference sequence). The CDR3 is CASSQTQHYGYTF. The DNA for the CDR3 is TGTGCCAGCAGCCAAACACAGCATTATGGCTACACCTTC.

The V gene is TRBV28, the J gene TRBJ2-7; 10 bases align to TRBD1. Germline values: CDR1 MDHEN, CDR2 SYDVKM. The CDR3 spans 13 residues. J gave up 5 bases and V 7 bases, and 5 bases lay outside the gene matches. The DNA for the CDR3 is TGTGCCAGCAAAGGGACAGGGGTTGACGAGCAGTACTTC. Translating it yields CASKGTGVDEQYF. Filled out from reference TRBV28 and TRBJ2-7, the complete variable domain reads DVKVTQSSRYLVKRTGEKVFLECVQDMDHENMFWYRQDPGLGLRLIYFSYDVKMKEKGDIPEGYSVSREKKERFSLILESASTNQTSMYLCASKGTGVDEQYFGPGTRLTVT.

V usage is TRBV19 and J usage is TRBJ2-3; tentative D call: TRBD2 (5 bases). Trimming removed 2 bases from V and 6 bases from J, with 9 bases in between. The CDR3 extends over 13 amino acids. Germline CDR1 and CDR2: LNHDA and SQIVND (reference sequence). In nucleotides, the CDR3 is TGTGCCAGTAGTATAATAGGGAGTGATACGCAGTATTTT. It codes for CASSIIGSDTQYF.

CDR3 region: CASSPQEGVGQPQHF. CDR3 in DNA: TGTGCCAGCAGCCCTCAGGAAGGGGTGGGTCAGCCCCAGCATTTT. The J gene is TRBJ1-5, the V gene TRBV2, with TRBD1 as a possible D gene (5 bases). In germline, CDR1 is SNHLY, CDR2 FYNNEI. Trimming left V 6 bases short and J 6 bases short, with 18 bases between. The CDR3 spans 15 residues.

CDR3 region: CASSPDRVYGYTF. The CDR3 DNA is TGCGCCAGCAGCCCTGACAGGGTCTATGGCTACACCTTC. V and J are TRBV5-1 and TRBJ1-2, with 7 bases matching TRBD1. V was clipped by 4 bases and J by 4 bases; unmatched bases: 4. The germline CDR1 and CDR2 sequences are SGHRS and YFSETQ. There are 13 residues in the CDR3.

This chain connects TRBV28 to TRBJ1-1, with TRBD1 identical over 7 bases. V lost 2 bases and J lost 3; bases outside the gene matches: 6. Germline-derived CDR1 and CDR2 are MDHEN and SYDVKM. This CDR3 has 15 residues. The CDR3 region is CASSLADRAYTEAFF. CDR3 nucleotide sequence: TGTGCCAGCAGTTTAGCAGACAGGGCATACACTGAAGCTTTCTTT.

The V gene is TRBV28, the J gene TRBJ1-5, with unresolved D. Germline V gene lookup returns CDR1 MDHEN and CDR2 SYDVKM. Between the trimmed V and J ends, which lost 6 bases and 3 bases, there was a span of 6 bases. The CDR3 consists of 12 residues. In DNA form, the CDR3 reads TGTGCCAGCAGCCCCTTCAATCAGCCCCAGCATTTT. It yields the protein CASSPFNQPQHF.

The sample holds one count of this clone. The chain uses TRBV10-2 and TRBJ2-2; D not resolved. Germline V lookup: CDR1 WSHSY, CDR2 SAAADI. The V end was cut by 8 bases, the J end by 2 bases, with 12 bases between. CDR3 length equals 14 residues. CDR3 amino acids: CASLGVTNTGELFF. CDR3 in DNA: TGCGCCAGCCTAGGTGTTACTAACACCGGGGAGCTGTTTTTT.

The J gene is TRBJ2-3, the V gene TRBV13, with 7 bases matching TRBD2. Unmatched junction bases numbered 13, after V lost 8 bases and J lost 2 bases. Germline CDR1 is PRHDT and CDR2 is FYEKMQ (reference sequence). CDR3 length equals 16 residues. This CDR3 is CASLDSGGSVTDTQYF. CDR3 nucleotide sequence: TGTGCCAGCTTAGACTCTGGCGGGAGCGTCACAGATACGCAGTATTTT.

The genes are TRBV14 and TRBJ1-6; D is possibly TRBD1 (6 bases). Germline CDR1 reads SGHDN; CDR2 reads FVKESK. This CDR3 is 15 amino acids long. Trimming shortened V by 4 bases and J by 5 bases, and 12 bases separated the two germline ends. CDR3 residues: CASSRKRTDNSPLHF. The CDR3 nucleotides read TGTGCCAGCAGCCGAAAGAGGACAGATAATTCACCCCTCCACTTT.

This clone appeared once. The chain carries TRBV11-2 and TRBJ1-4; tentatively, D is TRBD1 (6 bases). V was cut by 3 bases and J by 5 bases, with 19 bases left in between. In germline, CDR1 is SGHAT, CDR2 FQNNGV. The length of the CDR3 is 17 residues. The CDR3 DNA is TGTGCCAGCAGCTTCCGTCCGGAGACAGGCGACAATGAAAAACTGTTTTTT. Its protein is CASSFRPETGDNEKLFF.

The CDR3 loop reads CSARRGREAFF. CDR3 DNA: TGCAGTGCTCGCCGTGGGAGGGAAGCTTTCTTT. This chain uses TRBV20-1 with TRBJ1-1; D unclear. CDR1 and CDR2 from the germline V gene are DFQATT and SNEGSKA (reference sequence). The length of the CDR3 is 11 residues. V lost 5 bases and J 8 bases, leaving 12 bases between the germline ends.

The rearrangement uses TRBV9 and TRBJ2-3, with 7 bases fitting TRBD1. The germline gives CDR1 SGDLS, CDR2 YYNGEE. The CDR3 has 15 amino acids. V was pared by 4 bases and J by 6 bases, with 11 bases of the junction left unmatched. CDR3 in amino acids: CASSRGTVVGDTQYF. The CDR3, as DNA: TGTGCCAGCAGCAGGGGGACAGTCGTGGGGGATACGCAGTATTTT.

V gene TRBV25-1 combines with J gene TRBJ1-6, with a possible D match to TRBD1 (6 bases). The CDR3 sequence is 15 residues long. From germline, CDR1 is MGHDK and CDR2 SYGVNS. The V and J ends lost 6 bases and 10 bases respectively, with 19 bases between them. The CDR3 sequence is CASSQTGIISSPLHF. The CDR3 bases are TGTGCCAGCAGCCAAACAGGGATAATTTCGTCACCCCTCCACTTT.

This CDR3 is CASSPRGSEGSPLHF. In DNA form, the CDR3 reads TGTGCCAGCAGCCCCAGGGGGTCTGAGGGTTCACCCCTCCACTTT. The chain couples TRBV7-6 to TRBJ1-6; the match to TRBD1 covers 7 bases. V lost 5 bases to trimming and J lost 9 bases; unmatched junction nucleotides: 10. This CDR3 has 15 residues. Germline loops: CDR1 SGHVS, CDR2 FNYEAQ.

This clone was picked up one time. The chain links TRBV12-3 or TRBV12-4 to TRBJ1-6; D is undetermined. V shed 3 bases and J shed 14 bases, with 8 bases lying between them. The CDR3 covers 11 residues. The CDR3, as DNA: TGTGCCAGCAGTTTTGGGCAAACCCTCCACTTT. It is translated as CASSFGQTLHF.

The CDR3 protein is CASSSWREAPEAFF. The CDR3 nucleotides read TGTGCCAGCAGTAGCTGGCGGGAGGCCCCCGAAGCTTTCTTT. The rearrangement links TRBV6-5 to TRBJ1-1; D gene ambiguous. CDR1 and CDR2 (germline): MNHEY, SVGAGI. Deletions cut 5 bases from V and 8 bases from J, with 18 bases between. This CDR3 spans 14 amino acids.

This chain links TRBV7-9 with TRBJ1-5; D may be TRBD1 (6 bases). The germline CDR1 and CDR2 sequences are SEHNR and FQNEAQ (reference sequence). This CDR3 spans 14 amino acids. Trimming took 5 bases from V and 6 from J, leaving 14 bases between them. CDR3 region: CASSPFGGGQPQHF. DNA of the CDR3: TGTGCCAGCAGCCCTTTTGGGGGCGGTCAGCCCCAGCATTTT.

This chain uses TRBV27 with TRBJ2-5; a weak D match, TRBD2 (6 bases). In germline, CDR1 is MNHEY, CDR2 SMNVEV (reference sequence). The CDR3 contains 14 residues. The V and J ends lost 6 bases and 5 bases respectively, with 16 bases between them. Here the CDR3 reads CASSISWGRETQYF. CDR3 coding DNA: TGTGCCAGCAGCATATCCTGGGGGAGGGAGACCCAGTACTTC.